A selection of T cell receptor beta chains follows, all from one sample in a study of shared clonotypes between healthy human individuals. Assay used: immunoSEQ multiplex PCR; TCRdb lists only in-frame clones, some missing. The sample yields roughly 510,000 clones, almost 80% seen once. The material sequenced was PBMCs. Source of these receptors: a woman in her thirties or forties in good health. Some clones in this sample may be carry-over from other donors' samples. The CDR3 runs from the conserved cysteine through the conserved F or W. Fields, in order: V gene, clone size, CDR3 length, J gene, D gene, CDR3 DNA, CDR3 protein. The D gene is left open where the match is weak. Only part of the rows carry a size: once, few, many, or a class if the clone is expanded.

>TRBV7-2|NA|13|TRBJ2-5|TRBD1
TGTGCCAGCATCCCCACAGGGGTCGAGACCCAGTACTTC
CASIPTGVETQYF
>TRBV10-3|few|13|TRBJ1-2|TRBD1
TGTGCCATCAGCGGACAGGTTCTTTATGGCTACACCTTC
CAISGQVLYGYTF
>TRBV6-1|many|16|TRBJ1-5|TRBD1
TGTGCCAGCAGTGACGGGACAGGGGGGCGCAATCAGCCCCAGCATTTT
CASSDGTGGRNQPQHF
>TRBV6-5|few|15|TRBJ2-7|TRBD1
TGTGCCAGCAGCCCGCCCGGGACAGGGTTTCACGAGCAGTACTTC
CASSPPGTGFHEQYF
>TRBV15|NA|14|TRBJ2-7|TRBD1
TGTGCCACCAGCCGAGGGACAGGGAACTACGAGCAGTACTTC
CATSRGTGNYEQYF
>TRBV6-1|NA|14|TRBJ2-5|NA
NA
CASILDRTQETQYF
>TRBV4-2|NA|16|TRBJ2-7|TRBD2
TGTGCCAGCAGCCAAGATTTCGGGGGAGGGCCCTCTGAGCAGTACTTC
CASSQDFGGGPSEQYF
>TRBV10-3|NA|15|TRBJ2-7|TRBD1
TGTGCCAGCAGTGAAGGGGCAGGGGGCTCCTACGAGCAGTACTTC
CASSEGAGGSYEQYF
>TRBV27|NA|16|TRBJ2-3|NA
TGTGCCAGCAGGATTAGGGCGGGCGAGCGTGCAGATACGCAGTATTTT
CASRIRAGERADTQYF
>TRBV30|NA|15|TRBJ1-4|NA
TGTGCCTGGAGTGTATTCGGGACGGTTAATGAAAAACTGTTTTTT
CAWSVFGTVNEKLFF
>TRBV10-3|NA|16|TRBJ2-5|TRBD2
TGTGCCATCAGTGAGTCGGGACTAGCGGGAGCAGAGACCCAGTACTTC
CAISESGLAGAETQYF
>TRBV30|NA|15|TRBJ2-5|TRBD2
TGTGCCTGGAGTGTTCTCGGACTAGCGGGAGAGACCCAGTACTTC
CAWSVLGLAGETQYF
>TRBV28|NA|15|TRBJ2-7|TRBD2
TGTGCCAGCAGTCGACTAGCGGGCGCCCGGGGCGAGCAGTACTTC
CASSRLAGARGEQYF
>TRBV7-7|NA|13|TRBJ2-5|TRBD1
TGTGCTAGCAGCTCCGGGACAGAAGAGACCCAGTACTTC
CASSSGTEETQYF
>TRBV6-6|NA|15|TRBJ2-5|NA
TGTGCCAGCAGCCCCGAGGGGAGCTTCGTAGAGACCCAGTACTTC
CASSPEGSFVETQYF
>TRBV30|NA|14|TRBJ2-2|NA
TGTGCCTCCCCAGGTGGCGGGTTCGCCGGGGAGCTGTTTTTT
CASPGGGFAGELFF
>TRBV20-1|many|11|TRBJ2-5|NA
TGCAGTGCTATTAGTATGGAGACCCAGTACTTC
CSAISMETQYF
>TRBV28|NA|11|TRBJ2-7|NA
TGTGCCAGCATGGCGCTGTACGAGCAGTACTTC
CASMALYEQYF
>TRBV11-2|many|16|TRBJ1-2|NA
TGTGCCAGCAGCTTAGGGGGGGGCAGGCGGCTTGGTGGCTACACCTTC
CASSLGGGRRLGGYTF
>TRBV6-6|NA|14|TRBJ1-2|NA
TGTGCCAGCAGTCGTTCAATGGCGGACTATGGCTACACCTTC
CASSRSMADYGYTF
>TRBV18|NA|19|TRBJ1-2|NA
TGTGCCAGCTCACCACTCCCAGGTCGCCATGACTTTGGACTCTATGGCTACACCTTC
CASSPLPGRHDFGLYGYTF
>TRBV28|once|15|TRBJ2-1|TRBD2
TGTGCCAGCCGGATAGGGCTAGCGGGCCCAAATGAGCAGTTCTTC
CASRIGLAGPNEQFF
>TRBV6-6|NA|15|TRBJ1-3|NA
TGTGCCACCATTCCTGGGGGCCACTCTGGAAACACCATATATTTT
CATIPGGHSGNTIYF
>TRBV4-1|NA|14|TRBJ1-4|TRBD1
TGCGCCAGCAGCCGGACAGGGGTGTTGGAAAAACTGTTTTTT
CASSRTGVLEKLFF
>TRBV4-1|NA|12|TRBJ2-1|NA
TGCGCCAGCAGCCAAGAGACGGGAGTTATGTTCTTC
CASSQETGVMFF
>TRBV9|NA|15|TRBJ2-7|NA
TGTGCCAGCAGCCAGGCATCCGTAAGCTCCTACGAGCAGTACTTC
CASSQASVSSYEQYF
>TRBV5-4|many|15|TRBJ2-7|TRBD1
TGTGCCAGCAGAAGTGGACAGGGGGCTACCTACGAGCAGTACTTC
CASRSGQGATYEQYF
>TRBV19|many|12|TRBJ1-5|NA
TGTGCCAGTAGTCGGGTCGGCCAGCCCCAGCATTTT
CASSRVGQPQHF
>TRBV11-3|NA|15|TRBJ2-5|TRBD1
TGTGCCAGCAGCGAAGGGACAGGGGCGTCAGAGACCCAGTACTTC
CASSEGTGASETQYF
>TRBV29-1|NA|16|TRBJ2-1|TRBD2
TGCAGCGTTGCCGGAGGACTAGCCACTTCCTACAATGAGCAGTTCTTC
CSVAGGLATSYNEQFF
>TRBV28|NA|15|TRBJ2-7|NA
TGTGCCAGCAGTTTCCGGGGGTGGAGGGTCTGGGAGCAGTACTTC
CASSFRGWRVWEQYF
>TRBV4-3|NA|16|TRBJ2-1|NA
TGCGCCAGCAGCCAAGATTTTCGGGTCTCCTACAATGAGCAGTTCTTC
CASSQDFRVSYNEQFF
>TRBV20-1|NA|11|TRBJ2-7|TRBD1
TGCAGTGCGCAGGGGGCTTACGAGCAGTACTTC
CSAQGAYEQYF
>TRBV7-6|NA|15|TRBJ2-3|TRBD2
TGTGCCAGCAGCTTAGAAATAGCGGGCCTACATACGCAGTATTTT
CASSLEIAGLHTQYF
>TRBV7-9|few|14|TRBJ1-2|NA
TGTGCCAGCAGCTTAGACGCAGGGAGTTTTGGCTACACCTTC
CASSLDAGSFGYTF
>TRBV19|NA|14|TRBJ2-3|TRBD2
TGTGCCAGTAGGCTAGCGGGTTTCACAGATACGCAGTATTTT
CASRLAGFTDTQYF
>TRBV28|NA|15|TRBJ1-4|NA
TGTGCCAGCAGCCCTCCAGGCGCAACTAATGAAAAACTGTTTTTT
CASSPPGATNEKLFF